The text below deals with one T cell receptor (beta chain). In the original analysis: Estimates of nucleated cell counts were drawn from the amplification of reference gene primers. Using immunoSEQ multiplex PCR, the repertoire was profiled, and TCRdb retains in-frame clones only, with some absent. That table furnishes V, J and clone size, whereas the DNA furnished D and trimming. The sample lists around 200,000 clones, approximately 85% seen once, with about 6.3% in the top ten. The record originates from a study of blood T cell repertoires in COVID-19. V dropped 3 bases and J dropped 4; count of bases not matched to a gene: 6. Per the germline V gene, CDR1 is SGDLS and CDR2 is YYNGEE. The CDR3 has 14 amino acids. The study recruited people aged 18 to 89 years across approximately 24 US areas. Participants' own reports of clinical history determined their cohort assignment.

This receptor was obtained from a man aged 40-55 years who had recovered from COVID-19. The rearrangement joins TRBV9 to TRBJ1-2, with 7 bases aligning to TRBD1. Sequenced material: PBMCs or T cells enriched from blood (not recorded which). The CDR3 DNA reads as TGTGCCAGCAGCGACCCGACAGGGACCTATGGCTACACCTTC. Residues: CASSDPTGTYGYTF.